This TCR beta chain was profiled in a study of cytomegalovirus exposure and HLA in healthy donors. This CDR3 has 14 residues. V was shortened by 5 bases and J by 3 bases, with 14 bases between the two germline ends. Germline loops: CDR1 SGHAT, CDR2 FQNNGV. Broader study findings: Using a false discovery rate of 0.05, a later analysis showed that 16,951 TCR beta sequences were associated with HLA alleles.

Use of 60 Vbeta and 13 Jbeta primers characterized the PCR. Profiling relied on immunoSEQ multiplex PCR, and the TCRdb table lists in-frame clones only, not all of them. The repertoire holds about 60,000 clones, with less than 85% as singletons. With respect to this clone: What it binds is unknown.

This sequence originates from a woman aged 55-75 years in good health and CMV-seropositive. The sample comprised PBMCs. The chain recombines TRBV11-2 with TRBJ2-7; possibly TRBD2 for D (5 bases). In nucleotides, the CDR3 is TGTGCCAGCAGCAAGGTAGCGACTAACTACGAGCAGTACTTC. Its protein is CASSKVATNYEQYF.